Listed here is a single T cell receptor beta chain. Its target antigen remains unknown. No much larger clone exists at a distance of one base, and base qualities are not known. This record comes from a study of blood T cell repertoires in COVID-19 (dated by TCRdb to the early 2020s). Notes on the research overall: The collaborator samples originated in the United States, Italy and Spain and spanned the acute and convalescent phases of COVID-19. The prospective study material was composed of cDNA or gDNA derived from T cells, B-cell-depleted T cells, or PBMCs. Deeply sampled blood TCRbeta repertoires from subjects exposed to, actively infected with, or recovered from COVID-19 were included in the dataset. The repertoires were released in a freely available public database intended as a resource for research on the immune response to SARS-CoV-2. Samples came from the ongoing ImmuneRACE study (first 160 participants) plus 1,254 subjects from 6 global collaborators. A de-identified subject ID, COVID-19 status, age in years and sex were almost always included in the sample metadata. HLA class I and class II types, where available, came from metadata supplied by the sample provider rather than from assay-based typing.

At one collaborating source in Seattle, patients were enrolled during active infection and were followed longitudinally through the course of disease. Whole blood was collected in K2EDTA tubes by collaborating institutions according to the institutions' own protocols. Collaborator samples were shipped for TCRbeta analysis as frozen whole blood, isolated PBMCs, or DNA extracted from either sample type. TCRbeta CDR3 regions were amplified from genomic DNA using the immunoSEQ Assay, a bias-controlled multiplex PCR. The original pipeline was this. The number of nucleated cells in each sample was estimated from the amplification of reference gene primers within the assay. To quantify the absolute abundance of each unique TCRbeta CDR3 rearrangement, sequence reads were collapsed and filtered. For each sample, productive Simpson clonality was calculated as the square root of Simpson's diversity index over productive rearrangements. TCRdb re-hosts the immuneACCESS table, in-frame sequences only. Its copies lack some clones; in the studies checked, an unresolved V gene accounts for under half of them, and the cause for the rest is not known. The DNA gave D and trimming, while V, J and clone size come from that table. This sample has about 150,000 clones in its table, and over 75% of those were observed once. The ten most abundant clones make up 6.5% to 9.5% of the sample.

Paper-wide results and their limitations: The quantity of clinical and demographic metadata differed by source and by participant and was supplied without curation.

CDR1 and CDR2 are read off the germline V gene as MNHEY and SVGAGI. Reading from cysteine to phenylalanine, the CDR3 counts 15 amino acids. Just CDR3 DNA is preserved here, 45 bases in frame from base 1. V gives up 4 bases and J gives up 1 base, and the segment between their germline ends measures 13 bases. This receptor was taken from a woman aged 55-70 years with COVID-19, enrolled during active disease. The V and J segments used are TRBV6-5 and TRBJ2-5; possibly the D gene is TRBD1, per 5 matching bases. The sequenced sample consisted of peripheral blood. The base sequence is TGTGCCAGCAGTTCCCTAGGGGCGGTCCAAGAGACCCAGTACTTC. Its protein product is CASSSLGAVQETQYF.